Presented here are 16 T cell receptor beta chains from one specimen sequenced in a study of cytomegalovirus exposure and HLA in healthy donors. Clones were read by immunoSEQ multiplex PCR, and TCRdb kept only the in-frame ones, dropping some. The table has 150,000 to 200,000 clones, roughly 96% seen once. Sequences were obtained from PBMCs. These receptors were obtained from a woman in her late teens or twenties in good health and CMV-seronegative.

This clone has only one observation. The rearrangement joins TRBV6-5 to TRBJ2-3; 7 bases align to TRBD1. The V segment lost 7 bases and the J segment 1 base; nucleotides outside the gene matches: 8. The CDR3 covers 15 residues. Per the germline V gene, CDR1 is MNHEY and CDR2 is SVGAGI. The CDR3 region has the DNA TGTGCCAGCATTCGCTCAGGGGGAGGCACAGATACGCAGTATTTT. Protein product: CASIRSGGGTDTQYF.

This chain links TRBV4-1 with TRBJ2-7; 10 nucleotides align to TRBD1. The ends lost 1 base at V and 4 bases at J; junction bases unmatched: 4. This CDR3 has 15 residues. Germline CDR1 is MGHRA and CDR2 is YSYEKL. The CDR3 spells CASSQVDRGPYEQYF. CDR3 in DNA: TGCGCCAGCAGCCAAGTCGACAGGGGGCCATACGAGCAGTACTTC.

V gene TRBV11-3 combines with J gene TRBJ2-2; a possible D gene is TRBD2 (5 bases). Trimming removed 0 bases at V and 4 bases at J, with 9 bases between. CDR1 is SGHNT and CDR2 is YENEEA in the germline V gene. The CDR3 extends over 15 amino acids. CDR3 region: CASSLDGESTGELFF. CDR3 nucleotides: TGTGCCAGCAGCTTAGATGGGGAGTCCACCGGGGAGCTGTTTTTT. Supplemented by reference TRBV11-3 and TRBJ2-2, the full variable domain reads EAGVVQSPRYKIIEKKQPVAFWCNPISGHNTLYWYLQNLGQGPELLIRYENEEAVDDSQLPKDRFSAERLKGVDSTLKIQPAELGDSAVYLCASSLDGESTGELFFGEGSRLTVL.

The rearrangement joins TRBV9 to TRBJ2-5; TRBD1 aligns across 9 bases. The CDR3 runs 16 residues. V trimming: 0 bases; J trimming: 5 bases; junction bases outside the gene matches: 8. CDR1 is SGDLS, CDR2 YYNGEE, per germline. CDR3 coding DNA: TGTGCCAGCAGCGTAGGTTCAACAGGGGGCTCTGAGACCCAGTACTTC. Translation: CASSVGSTGGSETQYF.

This rearrangement joins TRBV5-1 to TRBJ2-3; D not certain. Germline V CDR1 and CDR2: SGHRS, YFSETQ. This CDR3 has 13 amino acids. Trimming removed 0 bases at V and 5 bases at J, with 7 bases between. The CDR3, as DNA: TGCGCCAGCAGCTTGGGACCGGGAGATACGCAGTATTTT. It translates to CASSLGPGDTQYF.

The rearrangement joins TRBV9 to TRBJ2-3, with TRBD2 identical over 14 bases. The CDR3 is 16 amino acids. Germline assignment: CDR1 SGDLS and CDR2 YYNGEE. V was pared by 6 bases and J by 2 bases, with 5 bases of the junction left unmatched. The CDR3 sequence: CASTPTSGGDTDTQYF. The CDR3 DNA follows: TGTGCCAGCACCCCGACTAGCGGGGGGGACACAGATACGCAGTATTTT.

The gene calls are TRBV9 and TRBJ2-1, with D possibly being TRBD2 (5 bases). The germline V gene encodes CDR1 SGDLS and CDR2 YYNGEE. Between the trimmed V and J ends, which lost 0 bases and 9 bases, there was a span of 10 bases. There are 13 residues in the CDR3. The CDR3 nucleotides read TGTGCCAGCAGCGTAGACGTCGGAGGTGAGCAGTTCTTC. Protein product: CASSVDVGGEQFF.

J is TRBJ2-7 and V is TRBV12-5; 8 bases agree with TRBD1. CDR3 size: 16 residues. Germline V gives CDR1 LGHNT, CDR2 FRNRAP. Trimming took 0 bases from V and 3 from J; bases not matched to a gene: 7. This CDR3 reads CASGLVTGAPLYEQYF. Here the CDR3 DNA reads TGTGCTAGTGGTTTGGTGACAGGGGCACCACTCTACGAGCAGTACTTC.

The count of this clone is one. This chain connects TRBV7-6 to TRBJ2-7; D is uncertain. CDR1 is SGHVS, CDR2 FNYEAQ, per germline. This CDR3 is 13 amino acids long. The V end was cut by 0 bases, the J end by 4 bases, with 7 bases between. CDR3 bases: TGTGCCAGCAGCTTAGCTGTCGGGTACGAGCAGTACTTC. It yields the protein CASSLAVGYEQYF.

This chain uses TRBV2 with TRBJ2-3; 10 bases align to TRBD2. The length of the CDR3 is 14 residues. V lost 8 bases, J lost 6 bases, and 8 bases stayed unmatched. The germline gives CDR1 SNHLY, CDR2 FYNNEI. The CDR3 protein is CASALLAGVDTQYF. The CDR3 coding sequence is TGTGCCAGCGCTCTGCTAGCGGGGGTGGATACGCAGTATTTT. The full variable domain, completed using reference TRBV2 and TRBJ2-3, is EPEVTQTPSHQVTQMGQEVILRCVPISNHLYFYWYRQILGQKVEFLVSFYNNEISEKSEIFDDQFSVERPDGSNFTLKIRSTKLEDSAMYFCASALLAGVDTQYFGPGTRLTVL.

The rearrangement uses TRBV9 and TRBJ2-2; the match to TRBD1 covers 9 bases. V was clipped by 5 bases and J by 4 bases; unmatched bases: 12. The CDR3 is 17 amino acids. Germline V gene lookup returns CDR1 SGDLS and CDR2 YYNGEE. CDR3 protein: CASSPPGQGSGTGELFF. DNA of the CDR3: TGTGCCAGCAGTCCCCCCGGACAGGGGTCGGGCACCGGGGAGCTGTTTTTT.

The CDR3 DNA reads TGTGCCTGGAGCGAGAACAGGGGGCTAGGAGAAAAACTGTTTTTT. This codes for CAWSENRGLGEKLFF. This chain links TRBV30 with TRBJ1-4; 9 positions agree with TRBD1. Germline V gene lookup returns CDR1 GTSNPN and CDR2 SVGIG (reference sequence). V gave up 3 bases and J gave up 8 bases; unmatched junction bases: 10. The CDR3 covers 15 residues.

This rearrangement joins TRBV19 to TRBJ1-1, with D hard to call. Trimming took off 3 bases at V and 0 bases at J, with 8 bases between the two ends. The V gene's germline CDR1 is LNHDA and CDR2 SQIVND (reference sequence). The CDR3 spans 14 residues. The CDR3 sequence is CASSMGVLNTEAFF. The CDR3 DNA is TGTGCCAGTAGTATGGGAGTCTTGAACACTGAAGCTTTCTTT.

The chain links TRBV5-1 to TRBJ2-1; TRBD2 aligns across 11 bases. V lost 0 bases, J lost 8 bases, and 10 bases stayed unmatched. This CDR3 region has 17 residues. The germline gives CDR1 SGHRS, CDR2 YFSETQ. The CDR3 sequence: CASSLVASGGPGYEQFF. DNA of the CDR3: TGCGCCAGCAGCTTGGTTGCTAGCGGGGGGCCAGGGTATGAGCAGTTCTTC.

CDR3: CSGDTGGGETQYF. CDR3 nucleotide sequence: TGCAGCGGTGATACAGGGGGCGGGGAGACCCAGTACTTC. This chain links TRBV29-1 with TRBJ2-5; 9 bases match TRBD1. Germline values: CDR1 SQVTM, CDR2 ANQGSEA. The CDR3 runs to 13 residues. The ends lost 7 bases at V and 5 bases at J; junction bases unmatched: 8.

The chain joins TRBV5-4 to TRBJ1-1; D call uncertain. This CDR3 contains 12 residues. V was shortened by 2 bases and J by 1 base, with 3 bases between the two germline ends. Germline CDR1 is SGHNT and CDR2 is YYREEE (reference sequence). The CDR3 bases are TGTGCCAGCAGCTTCGGGAACACTGAAGCTTTCTTT. It specifies CASSFGNTEAFF.